The T cell receptor beta chain described here comes from a study of CD8+ T cells in alopecia areata. At the level of the study: Patients in the treated group were given tofacitinib by mouth, 5 to 10 mg twice a day. The drug, tofacitinib, lasted 6 to 18 months, followed by 6 months off drug. Study-level points and caveats: Alopecia totalis/universalis scalp especially showed more expanded CD8+ clones than normal scalp. Unlike in mice, where it was clearer, TCR sharing across patients was less clear, possibly HLA-related.

Treatment: oral pan-JAK inhibitor, 5-10 mg twice daily. After isolation, RNA underwent reverse transcription to generate cDNA as the sequencing template. Clones were sequenced by immunoSEQ multiplex PCR, and TCRdb holds only the in-frame ones, with some missing. The sample holds about 220,000 clones, around 57% seen once. Note on this clone: Its antigen is unknown.

Trimming removed 4 bases at V and 5 bases at J, with 12 bases between. CDR1 is WNHNN, CDR2 SYGVQD, per germline (reference sequence). This CDR3 contains 14 residues. The sample here was CD4+ T cells sorted from blood, taken at week 4, from a patient treated with tofacitinib. The source is a human donor with alopecia areata. This chain uses TRBV10-1 with TRBJ2-1; D is unresolved. This CDR3 reads CASSVTTGNNEQFF. Here the CDR3 DNA reads TGCGCCAGCAGTGTTACGACTGGAAACAATGAGCAGTTCTTC.